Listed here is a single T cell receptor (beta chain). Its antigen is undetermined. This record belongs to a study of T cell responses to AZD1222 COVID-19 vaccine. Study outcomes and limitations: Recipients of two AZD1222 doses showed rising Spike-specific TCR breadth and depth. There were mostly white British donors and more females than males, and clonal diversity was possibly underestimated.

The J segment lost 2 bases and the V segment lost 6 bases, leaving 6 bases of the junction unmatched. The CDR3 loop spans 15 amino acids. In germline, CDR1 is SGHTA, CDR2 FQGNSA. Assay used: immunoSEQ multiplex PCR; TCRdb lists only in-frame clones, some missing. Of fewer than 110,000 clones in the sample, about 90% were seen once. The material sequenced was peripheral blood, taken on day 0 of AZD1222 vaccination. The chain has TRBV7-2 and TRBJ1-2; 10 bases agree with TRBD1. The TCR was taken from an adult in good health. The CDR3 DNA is TGTGCCAGCAGTCGACAGGGGGCCAGGAACTATGGCTACACCTTC. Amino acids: CASSRQGARNYGYTF.